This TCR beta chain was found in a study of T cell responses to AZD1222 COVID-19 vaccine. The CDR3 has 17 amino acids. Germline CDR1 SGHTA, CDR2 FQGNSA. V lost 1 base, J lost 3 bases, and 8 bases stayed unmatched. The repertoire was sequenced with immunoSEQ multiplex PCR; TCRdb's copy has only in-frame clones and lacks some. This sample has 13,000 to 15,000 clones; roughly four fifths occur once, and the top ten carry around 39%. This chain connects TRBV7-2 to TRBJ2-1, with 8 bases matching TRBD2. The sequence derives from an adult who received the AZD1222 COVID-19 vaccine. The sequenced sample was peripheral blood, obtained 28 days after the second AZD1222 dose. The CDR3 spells CASSLDIGGGLYNEQFF. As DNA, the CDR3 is TGTGCCAGCAGCTTAGACATCGGGGGGGGCCTCTACAATGAGCAGTTCTTC.